The 9 T cell receptor beta chains in this list originate from one sample, sequenced in a study of CD4 T cells in relation to SARS-CoV-2 and coronaviruses. Assay: immunoSEQ multiplex PCR; the TCRdb copy retains only in-frame clones and omits some. The profile shows about 37,000 clones, roughly 88% of them singletons. The sequenced sample consisted of memory CD4+ T cells from PBMCs. These receptors all come from an adult with COVID-19.

The V and J genes are TRBV7-2 and TRBJ2-5; TRBD1 is a possible D gene (5 bases). Looked up from germline, CDR1 is SGHTA and CDR2 is FQGNSA. There are 13 residues in the CDR3. V lost 0 bases and J lost 5, with 7 bases in between. The CDR3: CASSLAPGETQYF. The CDR3 bases are TGTGCCAGCAGCTTAGCCCCAGGGGAGACCCAGTACTTC.

The genes are TRBV3-1 (or the pseudogene TRBV3-2) and TRBJ2-2; the D call may be TRBD1 or TRBD2 (5 bases each). Per germline, CDR1 LGHDT and CDR2 YNNKEL (reference sequence). Trimming left V 0 bases short and J 6 bases short, with 14 bases between. This CDR3 has 16 amino acids. The CDR3 loop reads CASSQDGALSPGELFF. DNA of the CDR3: TGTGCCAGCAGCCAAGACGGGGCTTTGAGCCCCGGGGAGCTGTTTTTT.

The V gene is TRBV28, the J gene TRBJ1-5; D possibly corresponds to TRBD1 (6 bases). The CDR3 sequence is 15 residues long. Trimming left V 2 bases short and J 3 bases short, with 11 bases between. CDR1 and CDR2 from the germline V gene are MDHEN and SYDVKM. The CDR3 loop is CASSLARDNNQPQHF. In nucleotides, the CDR3 is TGTGCCAGCAGTTTAGCCCGGGACAACAATCAGCCCCAGCATTTT.

J is TRBJ2-1 and V is TRBV6-4; no clear D. Trimming shortened V by 3 bases and J by 6 bases, and 9 bases separated the two germline ends. CDR1 MRHNA and CDR2 SNTAGT come from the germline V gene. The CDR3 runs to 13 residues. The CDR3 DNA reads TGTGCCAGCAGTGAATCTCCAATCAATGAGCAGTTCTTC. As protein: CASSESPINEQFF.

This clone was seen a single time. The V and J genes are TRBV6-5 and TRBJ1-5; the match to TRBD1 covers 7 bases. V lost 6 bases to trimming and J lost 0 bases; unmatched junction nucleotides: 5. Germline assignment: CDR1 MNHEY and CDR2 SVGAGI. The CDR3 has 15 residues. The CDR3, as DNA: TGTGCCAGCAGCGGGGGACAGAATAGCAATCAGCCCCAGCATTTT. Translation: CASSGGQNSNQPQHF.

The gene calls are TRBV12-3 or TRBV12-4 and TRBJ2-1, with D perhaps matching TRBD1 or TRBD2 (5 bases each). This CDR3 is built from 12 residues. Between the trimmed V and J ends, which lost 3 bases and 9 bases, there was a span of 9 bases. CDR3: CASSLGPTEQFF. The CDR3 nucleotides read TGTGCCAGCAGTTTGGGACCAACTGAGCAGTTCTTC.

The chain has TRBV4-2 and TRBJ2-6, with D hard to call. Trimming removed 1 base at V and 0 bases at J, with 10 bases between. The germline CDR1 and CDR2 sequences are LGHNA and YNFKEQ. The CDR3 loop spans 17 amino acids. CDR3 sequence (DNA): TGTGCCAGCAGCCAAGTAGCCGGAGTCTCTGGGGCCAACGTCCTGACTTTC. Its protein product is CASSQVAGVSGANVLTF.

This clone appeared a few times. V is TRBV3-1 (or the pseudogene TRBV3-2) and J is TRBJ2-5; D tentatively fits TRBD1 or TRBD2 (5 bases each). Per the germline V gene, CDR1 is LGHDT and CDR2 is YNNKEL (reference sequence). V gave up 6 bases and J gave up 3 bases, with 20 bases separating them. The CDR3 consists of 16 residues. The CDR3 DNA reads as TGTGCCAGCAGGTCCCCGGGGCATCGAAACAAAGAGACCCAGTACTTC. Translating gives CASRSPGHRNKETQYF.

The chain carries TRBV12-3 or TRBV12-4 and TRBJ1-5; TRBD1 might be the D (5 bases). CDR3 length: 13 amino acids. Trimming took off 7 bases at V and 4 bases at J, with 11 bases between the two ends. The DNA for the CDR3 is TGTGCCAGCAAGGGCAGGGCTAATCAGCCCCAGCATTTT. Translating gives CASKGRANQPQHF.